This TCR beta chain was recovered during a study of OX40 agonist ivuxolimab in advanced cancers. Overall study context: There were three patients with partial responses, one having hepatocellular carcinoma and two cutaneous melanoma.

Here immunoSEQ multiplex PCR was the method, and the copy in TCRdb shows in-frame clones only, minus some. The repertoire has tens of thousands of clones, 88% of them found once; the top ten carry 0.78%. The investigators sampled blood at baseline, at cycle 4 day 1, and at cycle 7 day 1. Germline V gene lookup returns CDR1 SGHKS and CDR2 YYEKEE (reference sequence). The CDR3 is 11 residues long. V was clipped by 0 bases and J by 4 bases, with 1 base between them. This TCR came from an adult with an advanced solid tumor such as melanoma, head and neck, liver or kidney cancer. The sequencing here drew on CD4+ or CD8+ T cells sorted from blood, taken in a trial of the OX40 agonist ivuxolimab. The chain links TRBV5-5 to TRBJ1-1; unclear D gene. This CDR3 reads CASSLVTEAFF. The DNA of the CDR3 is TGTGCCAGCAGCTTGGTCACTGAAGCTTTCTTT.